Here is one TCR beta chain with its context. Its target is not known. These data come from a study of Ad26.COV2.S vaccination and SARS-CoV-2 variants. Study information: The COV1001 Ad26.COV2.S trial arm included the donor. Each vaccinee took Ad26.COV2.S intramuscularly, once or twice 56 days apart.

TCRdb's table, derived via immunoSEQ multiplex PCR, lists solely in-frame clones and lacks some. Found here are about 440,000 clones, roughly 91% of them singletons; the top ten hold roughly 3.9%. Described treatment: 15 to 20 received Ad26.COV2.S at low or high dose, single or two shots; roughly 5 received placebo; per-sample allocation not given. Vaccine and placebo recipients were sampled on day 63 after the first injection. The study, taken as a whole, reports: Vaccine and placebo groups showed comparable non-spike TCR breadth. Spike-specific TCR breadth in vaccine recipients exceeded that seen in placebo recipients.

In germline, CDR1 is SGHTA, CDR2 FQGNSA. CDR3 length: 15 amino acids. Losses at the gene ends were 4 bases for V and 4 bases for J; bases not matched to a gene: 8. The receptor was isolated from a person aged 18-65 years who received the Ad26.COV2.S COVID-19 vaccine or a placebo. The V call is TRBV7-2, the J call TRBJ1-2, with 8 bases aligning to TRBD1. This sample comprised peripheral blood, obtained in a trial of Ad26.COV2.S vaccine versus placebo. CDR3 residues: CASSYRRTGTYGYTF. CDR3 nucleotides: TGTGCCAGCAGCTACCGCCGGACAGGGACCTATGGCTACACCTTC.